This passage covers 13 T cell receptor beta chains from one sample sequenced in a study of CD8 T cells in ankylosing spondylitis. Whole-study results and caveats: Characteristic of ankylosing spondylitis blood, it appeared, was a TCR beta motif comprising roughly eight highly homologous variants.

A single record per CDR3 protein comes from TCRdb applying MiXCR to the 5' RACE reads. This sample yields about 540,000 distinct CDR3 sequences, of which roughly 13% are seen a single time; over 6.5% belongs to the top ten. No antigen has been identified for these receptors. The sample was blood, either unsorted or a sorted T cell fraction (not recorded which). Receptors originate from a male donor with ankylosing spondylitis.

This clonotype has a handful of counts. The DNA for the CDR3 is TGCGCCAGCAGCCAAGATCCTGGGACAAATTACGAGCAGTACTTC. It translates to CASSQDPGTNYEQYF. This chain links TRBV4-1 with TRBJ2-7, with a possible D match to TRBD1 (6 bases). With 0 bases removed from V and 4 bases from J, the gap between germline ends came to 13 bases. Germline CDR1 reads MGHRA; CDR2 reads YSYEKL. This CDR3 region has 15 residues.

The chain uses TRBV25-1 and TRBJ1-2; 9 bases are a match to TRBD1. This CDR3 region has 12 residues. Germline V gene sequence: CDR1 MGHDK, CDR2 SYGVNS. V was clipped by 8 bases and J by 6 bases; unmatched bases: 4. In nucleotides, the CDR3 is TGTGCCAGCGGCTGGACAGGGGATGGCTACACCTTC. Residues: CASGWTGDGYTF.

The CDR3 DNA reads as TGTGCCATCAGTGACCCGGGACAGGGGAACACCATATATTTT. Its translation is CAISDPGQGNTIYF. The chain combines TRBV10-3 with TRBJ1-3, with 10 bases lining up with TRBD1. Per the germline V gene, CDR1 is ENHRY and CDR2 is SYGVKD. The J segment lost 7 bases and the V segment lost 3 bases, leaving 3 bases of the junction unmatched. The CDR3 sequence is 14 residues long.

The gene calls are TRBV29-1 and TRBJ2-7; the D gene could be TRBD1 or TRBD2 (5 bases each). The CDR3 is 12 residues long. Trimming left V 4 bases short and J 4 bases short, with 11 bases between. Germline V gives CDR1 SQVTM, CDR2 ANQGSEA. In DNA, the CDR3 is TGCAGCGTTGCCGGGGACGGATACGAGCAGTACGTC. This gives the protein CSVAGDGYEQYV.

The chain recombines TRBV20-1 with TRBJ2-5; D possibly matches TRBD1 or TRBD2 (5 bases each). Germline CDR1 DFQATT, CDR2 SNEGSKA (reference sequence). The CDR3 is made up of 14 amino acids. V lost 0 bases and J lost 2, with 10 bases in between. As DNA, the CDR3 is TGCAGTGCTAGAGATGGCAGGGAGCAAGAGACCCAGTACTTC. Its translation is CSARDGREQETQYF.

This clonotype came up a few times. This chain links TRBV25-1 with TRBJ2-7; D call uncertain. The CDR3 has 12 residues. Trimming left V 3 bases short and J 0 bases short, with 3 bases between. CDR1 MGHDK and CDR2 SYGVNS come from the germline V gene. CDR3 amino acids: CASSDSSYEQYV. CDR3 in DNA: TGTGCCAGCAGTGATTCCTCCTACGAGCAGTACGTC.

The chain carries TRBV12-3 or TRBV12-4 and TRBJ2-1, with unresolved D. V gave up 3 bases and J gave up 3 bases, with 9 bases separating them. There are 14 residues in the CDR3. CDR3 DNA: TGTGCCAGCAGTTTCCCCAGCGTCTACAATGAGCAGTTCTTC. It codes for CASSFPSVYNEQFF.

V is TRBV7-9 and J is TRBJ1-1; D uncertain. The CDR3 is made up of 15 amino acids. V was trimmed by 5 bases and J by 5 bases, leaving 18 bases between them. The germline gives CDR1 SEHNR, CDR2 FQNEAQ (reference sequence). The CDR3 DNA follows: TGTGCCAGCAGCCCCCACCCCAGTTTTGAGACTGAAGCTTTCTTT. Its protein product is CASSPHPSFETEAFF. The full variable domain, its missing parts supplied by reference TRBV7-9 and TRBJ1-1, is DTGVSQNPRHKITKRGQNVTFRCDPISEHNRLYWYRQTLGQGPEFLTYFQNEAQLEKSRLLSDRFSAERPKGSFSTLEIQRTEQGDSAMYLCASSPHPSFETEAFFGQGTRLTVV.

This clonotype was picked up many times. This chain uses TRBV20-1 with TRBJ2-3; TRBD1 agrees at 8 bases. With V trimmed by 4 bases and J by 4 bases, 7 bases remained unmatched. Germline V gene data show CDR1 as DFQATT and CDR2 as SNEGSKA (reference sequence). The CDR3 is 14 residues long. The CDR3 loop reads CSAKLRGRADTQYF. The DNA of the CDR3 is TGCAGTGCTAAGCTCAGGGGGCGGGCAGATACGCAGTATTTT.

The table lists this clonotype with a few counts. This chain uses TRBV7-9 with TRBJ1-2; D gene ambiguous. CDR3 length: 14 amino acids. Germline V CDR1 and CDR2: SEHNR, FQNEAQ (reference sequence). The V and J ends lost 4 bases and 9 bases respectively, with 18 bases between them. The CDR3 DNA reads TGTGCCAGCAGCTCAGAAGCGGGTTCGTTACGCTACACCTTC. This encodes CASSSEAGSLRYTF.

V and J are TRBV5-1 and TRBJ1-1, with TRBD1 as a possible D gene (6 bases). Trimming took 3 bases from V and 3 from J, leaving 9 bases between them. Per germline, CDR1 SGHRS and CDR2 YFSETQ. The CDR3 is 13 amino acids. CDR3 residues: CASSWDTDTEAFF. In nucleotides, the CDR3 is TGCGCCAGCAGCTGGGACACCGACACTGAAGCTTTCTTT.

This clonotype came up many times. The rearrangement links TRBV20-1 to TRBJ2-4; maybe TRBD2 (6 bases). V was pared by 2 bases and J by 7 bases, with 18 bases between. The CDR3 length is 15 residues. Germline lookup yields CDR1 DFQATT and CDR2 SNEGSKA (reference sequence). The CDR3 sequence is CSARSGTAGWNIQYF. The CDR3 coding sequence is TGCAGTGCTAGATCCGGGACGGCGGGATGGAACATTCAGTACTTC.

This clonotype was seen only a few times. V gene TRBV20-1 combines with J gene TRBJ2-7; TRBD2 matches 14 bases. The J segment lost 6 bases and the V segment lost 6 bases, leaving 16 bases of the junction unmatched. Germline V gene sequence: CDR1 DFQATT, CDR2 SNEGSKA (reference sequence). This CDR3 comprises 17 residues. The CDR3 nucleotides read TGCAGTGCAGGGACTAGCGGGAGCCTACGTTTGTCCATCGAGCAGTACTTC. It specifies CSAGTSGSLRLSIEQYF.